A single sample is the source of the 10 T cell receptor beta chains below, sequenced in a study of vaccination and CD4 T cells after COVID-19. Documented treatment: approximately 11-day PBMC culture with coronavirus spike peptide pools or control peptides (ViraFEST assay). The Oncomine TCR Beta short-read assay sequenced DNA from cultured CD4+ T cells. MiXCR, applied by TCRdb to the PCR reads, yields one record per CDR3 protein. The data contain about 21,000 distinct CDR3 sequences, over 40% of them singletons. These receptors' targets are unknown. Input material: CD4+ T cells from blood, cultured in vitro. The receptors were gathered from a human donor who had recovered from COVID-19.

In DNA form, the CDR3 reads TGTGCCAGCAGCTTAGTTGGTCTCAATCAGCCCCAGCATTTT. Translating it yields CASSLVGLNQPQHF. The chain joins TRBV7-2 to TRBJ1-5; D gene uncertain. The CDR3 extends over 14 amino acids. The germline V and J ends were trimmed by 1 base and 3 bases, with 7 bases remaining between them. The germline CDR1 and CDR2 sequences are SGHTA and FQGNSA.

The V gene is TRBV30, the J gene TRBJ1-1, with a tentative D call TRBD1 (5 bases). Per the germline V gene, CDR1 is GTSNPN and CDR2 is SVGIG (reference sequence). This CDR3 is built from 15 residues. V was cut by 1 base and J by 4 bases, with 16 bases left in between. The CDR3, as DNA: TGTGCCTGGAGTGGTAAGGGGCTGGGAGGCACTGAAGCTTTCTTT. Translating gives CAWSGKGLGGTEAFF. Full variable domain (outside the CDR3, taken from reference TRBV30 and TRBJ1-1): SQTIHQWPATLVQPVGSPLSLECTVEGTSNPNLYWYRQAAGRGLQLLFYSVGIGQISSEVPQNLSASRPQDRQFILSSKKLLLSDSGFYLCAWSGKGLGGTEAFFGQGTRLTVV.

This chain joins TRBV7-9 and TRBJ2-2, with 7 bases matching TRBD2. Per the germline V gene, CDR1 is SEHNR and CDR2 is FQNEAQ (reference sequence). V lost 4 bases, J lost 3 bases, and 5 bases stayed unmatched. This CDR3 is built from 15 residues. The CDR3 bases are TGTGCCAGCAGCTCCCCTGCGGGAGACACCGGGGAGCTGTTTTTT. Encoded protein: CASSSPAGDTGELFF.

This chain joins TRBV6-1 and TRBJ2-1, with D perhaps assigned TRBD1 or TRBD2 (6 bases each). The CDR3 covers 12 residues. The germline V and J ends were trimmed by 6 bases and 8 bases, with 11 bases remaining between them. Germline CDR1 and CDR2: MNHNS and SASEGT. For the CDR3, the DNA is TGTGCCAGCAGGAGGAGGGGGGATGAGCAGTTCTTC. Protein product: CASRRRGDEQFF.

V gene TRBV24-1 combines with J gene TRBJ2-3; 10 bases are shared with TRBD2. This CDR3 contains 15 residues. V trimming: 4 bases; J trimming: 2 bases; junction bases outside the gene matches: 2. The germline CDR1 and CDR2 sequences are KGHDR and SFDVKD. CDR3 bases: TGTGCCACCAGTGAAGCGGGGGGGACCACAGATACGCAGTATTTT. It translates to CATSEAGGTTDTQYF.

This clonotype was detected a few times. This rearrangement joins TRBV7-2 to TRBJ2-7; 11 bases align to TRBD2. The CDR3 sequence is 18 residues long. Trimming took 4 bases from V and 2 from J; bases not matched to a gene: 13. Germline values: CDR1 SGHTA, CDR2 FQGNSA. In DNA form, the CDR3 reads TGTGCCAGCAGCTCCCCGACTAGCGGGGACACCTTCGCCTACGAGCAGTACTTC. Its protein product is CASSSPTSGDTFAYEQYF.

The chain links TRBV7-9 to TRBJ2-5; weak D call: TRBD2 (8 bases). V lost 5 bases, J lost 1 base, and 14 bases lay in between. Germline lookup yields CDR1 SEHNR and CDR2 FQNEAQ (reference sequence). This CDR3 contains 15 residues. Written as DNA, the CDR3 is TGTGCCAGCAGCACAGGGGCGGGGGGCCAAGAGACCCAGTACTTC. This codes for CASSTGAGGQETQYF.

The J gene is TRBJ1-1, the V gene TRBV6-1; D possibly corresponds to TRBD1 (6 bases). The V end was cut by 7 bases, the J end by 4 bases, with 19 bases between. This CDR3 contains 15 residues. Germline lookup yields CDR1 MNHNS and CDR2 SASEGT. The CDR3 loop is CASKGGSGGGTEAFF. The CDR3 nucleotides read TGTGCCAGCAAAGGTGGATCGGGGGGCGGCACTGAAGCTTTCTTT.

V gene TRBV7-3 combines with J gene TRBJ2-2; D is unclear. This CDR3 comprises 14 residues. V was trimmed by 0 bases and J by 4 bases, leaving 6 bases between them. Germline values: CDR1 SGHTA, CDR2 FQGTGA. The CDR3 loop reads CASSLTPGTGELFF. The CDR3 region has the DNA TGTGCCAGCAGCTTAACACCGGGCACCGGGGAGCTGTTTTTT.

The genes are TRBV7-2 and TRBJ2-1, with 8 bases lining up with TRBD2. The CDR3 has 15 amino acids. V lost 1 base to trimming and J lost 9 bases; unmatched junction nucleotides: 8. Per the germline V gene, CDR1 is SGHTA and CDR2 is FQGNSA. CDR3 sequence reads: CASSLVTAGEGEQFF. CDR3 nucleotide sequence: TGTGCCAGCAGCTTAGTTACAGCGGGAGAAGGTGAGCAGTTCTTC.